Listed here are 7 T cell receptor beta chains from one sample, sequenced in a study of CD8 T cells in Susac syndrome. The RNA, roughly 0.45 to 1 ug, was put through reverse transcription using random hexamers. TCRdb re-called the immunoSEQ multiplex PCR reads through MiXCR, storing one row per CDR3 protein. The table includes around 200,000 distinct CDR3 sequences, 85% to 95% detected once. Sequenced sample: CD4+ T cells from PBMCs. These receptors were taken from a human donor in good health.

CDR3 sequence (DNA): TGTGCCAGCAGTTTACTCTCAGGGACCTACGAGCAGTACTTC. The encoded protein is CASSLLSGTYEQYF. The chain joins TRBV28 to TRBJ2-7, with D possibly matching TRBD1 (5 bases). V gave up 2 bases and J gave up 2 bases, with 10 bases separating them. Germline assignment: CDR1 MDHEN and CDR2 SYDVKM. The CDR3 runs 14 residues.

The rearrangement links TRBV9 to TRBJ2-1; D not resolved. Trimming shortened V by 1 base and J by 9 bases, and 5 bases separated the two germline ends. The CDR3 has 11 residues. The V gene's germline CDR1 is SGDLS and CDR2 YYNGEE. Here the CDR3 reads CASSVSGEQFF. The CDR3 DNA reads TGTGCCAGCAGCGTAAGTGGTGAGCAGTTCTTC.

The gene calls are TRBV20-1 and TRBJ2-5; 7 bases are a match to TRBD2. J lost 0 bases, V lost 8 bases, and 6 bases had no gene match. Germline CDR1 is DFQATT and CDR2 is SNEGSKA (reference sequence). The CDR3 totals 13 residues. For the CDR3, the DNA is TGCAGTACAAGCGGGACCCACCAAGAGACCCAGTACTTC. Encoded protein: CSTSGTHQETQYF.

This sequence joins TRBV20-1 and TRBJ1-1; D is uncertain. V lost 0 bases to trimming and J lost 6 bases, with 14 bases between them. CDR3 length: 14 residues. Germline CDR1 is DFQATT and CDR2 is SNEGSKA (reference sequence). CDR3 in amino acids: CSARDQRAWSEAFF. The CDR3, as DNA: TGCAGTGCTAGAGATCAACGAGCGTGGTCTGAAGCTTTCTTT.

V gene TRBV7-8 combines with J gene TRBJ2-4; 7 bases line up with TRBD1. V trimming: 6 bases; J trimming: 7 bases; junction bases outside the gene matches: 6. The CDR3 runs 13 residues. From germline, CDR1 is SGHVS and CDR2 FQNEAQ. The CDR3 DNA is TGTGCCAGCAGTCCAACAGGGGCGAACATTCAGTACTTC. Translation: CASSPTGANIQYF.

This chain links TRBV29-1 with TRBJ2-5; D tentatively reads TRBD1 or TRBD2 (6 bases each). The V and J ends lost 7 bases and 5 bases respectively, with 14 bases between them. The CDR3 is made up of 12 amino acids. Germline assignment: CDR1 SQVTM and CDR2 ANQGSEA. DNA for the CDR3: TGCAGCGCTGGCCGGAGGGGGGAGACCCAGTACTTC. This gives the protein CSAGRRGETQYF.

The chain recombines TRBV14 with TRBJ2-1; D uncertain. The germline V gene encodes CDR1 SGHDN and CDR2 FVKESK. V lost 2 bases and J lost 10, with 9 bases in between. The CDR3 totals 12 residues. CDR3 sequence reads: CASSQIAGEQFF. CDR3 DNA: TGTGCCAGCAGCCAAATAGCCGGGGAGCAGTTCTTC. Full variable domain (missing parts from reference TRBV14 and TRBJ2-1): EAGVTQFPSHSVIEKGQTVTLRCDPISGHDNLYWYRRVMGKEIKFLLHFVKESKQDESGMPNNRFLAERTGGTYSTLKVQPAELEDSGVYFCASSQIAGEQFFGPGTRLTVL.